This entry features one T cell receptor beta chain sequence. Authors' data handling: Reference gene primers were amplified, and this amplification served to estimate nucleated cell counts. Libraries were prepared by immunoSEQ multiplex PCR; TCRdb keeps only in-frame clonotypes and omits some of them. V and J calls and clone size are as listed in that table; D and trimming were resolved from the DNA. Of roughly 260,000 clones in the sample, 70% to 90% were seen once. Germline loops: CDR1 MDHEN, CDR2 SYDVKM. V lost 6 bases and J 0 bases, leaving 21 bases between the germline ends. The CDR3 spans 18 residues. The sample comes from a study of blood T cell repertoires in COVID-19. About the research overall: Some COVID-19 samples were acute and others convalescent; all came from the United States, Italy and Spain.

The source is a woman between 50 and 59 years old who had recovered from COVID-19. The sequenced sample was PBMCs or T cells enriched from blood (not recorded which). The rearrangement joins TRBV28 to TRBJ1-3; no reliable D call. CDR3 region: CASSYLSSLGSSGNTIYF. CDR3 in DNA: TGTGCCAGCAGCTACCTCTCCTCTCTCGGGAGCTCTGGAAACACCATATATTTT.